This is a list of T cell receptor beta chains from one sample in a study of T cell responses to AZD1222 COVID-19 vaccine. Sequenced by immunoSEQ multiplex PCR; TCRdb stores in-frame clones only, minus some. Found here are about 140,000 clones, around 91% of them singletons; the top ten hold over 8.5%. This sample comprised peripheral blood, obtained 28 days after the second AZD1222 dose. Receptor source: an adult who received the AZD1222 COVID-19 vaccine. The CDR3 runs from the conserved cysteine through the conserved F or W. D genes are given only for firm matches. A clone size is listed for some rows: how often the clone was seen (once, few, many), or a class if it is expanded.

J gene: TRBJ1-2; clone size: .; V gene: TRBV19; D gene: .; CDR3 protein: CASTNRNYGYTF; CDR3 DNA: TGTGCCAGTACCAATAGAAACTATGGCTACACCTTC
J gene: TRBJ1-4; clone size: .; V gene: TRBV6-1; D gene: .; CDR3 protein: CASSESQGLGEKLFF; CDR3 DNA: TGTGCCAGCAGTGAAAGCCAGGGATTAGGCGAAAAACTGTTTTTT
J gene: TRBJ1-2; clone size: .; V gene: TRBV5-1; D gene: .; CDR3 protein: CASSPAGEQISNYGYTF; CDR3 DNA: TGCGCCAGCAGCCCCGCGGGGGAACAGATTTCTAACTATGGCTACACCTTC
J gene: TRBJ1-1; clone size: .; V gene: TRBV29-1; D gene: .; CDR3 protein: CSVAKGVNTEAFF; CDR3 DNA: TGCAGCGTTGCTAAGGGAGTGAACACTGAAGCTTTCTTT
J gene: TRBJ1-1; clone size: .; V gene: TRBV19; D gene: .; CDR3 protein: CASRGTQDSNTEAFF; CDR3 DNA: TGTGCCAGTAGAGGGACTCAGGATTCAAACACTGAAGCTTTCTTT
J gene: TRBJ1-2; clone size: .; V gene: TRBV5-5; D gene: TRBD1; CDR3 protein: CASSKDREHGYTF; CDR3 DNA: TGTGCCAGCAGCAAGGACAGGGAGCATGGCTACACCTTC
J gene: TRBJ1-2; clone size: .; V gene: TRBV10-3; D gene: .; CDR3 protein: CAISESNAGRVGYTF; CDR3 DNA: TGTGCCATCAGTGAGTCGAACGCAGGGAGGGTTGGCTACACCTTC
J gene: TRBJ1-2; clone size: few; V gene: TRBV18; D gene: .; CDR3 protein: CASSVSGVRLSVYGYTF; CDR3 DNA: TGTGCCAGCTCAGTTTCCGGCGTCCGACTTTCGGTCTATGGCTACACCTTC
J gene: TRBJ1-1; clone size: .; V gene: TRBV19; D gene: .; CDR3 protein: CASRGGYTEAFF; CDR3 DNA: TGTGCCAGTAGGGGGGGCTACACTGAAGCTTTCTTT
J gene: TRBJ1-1; clone size: .; V gene: TRBV19; D gene: .; CDR3 protein: CASSRRGIEDTEAFF; CDR3 DNA: TGTGCCAGTAGTAGGAGGGGCATTGAGGACACTGAAGCTTTCTTT
J gene: TRBJ1-5; clone size: .; V gene: TRBV18; D gene: .; CDR3 protein: CASSPRAGENQPQHF; CDR3 DNA: TGTGCCAGCTCACCACGGGCAGGCGAAAATCAGCCCCAGCATTTT
J gene: TRBJ1-1; clone size: .; V gene: TRBV19; D gene: TRBD1; CDR3 protein: CASSVQGAPTEAFF; CDR3 DNA: TGTGCCAGTAGTGTACAGGGGGCGCCCACTGAAGCTTTCTTT
J gene: TRBJ1-2; clone size: .; V gene: TRBV18; D gene: .; CDR3 protein: CASSPEGARYGYTF; CDR3 DNA: TGTGCCAGCTCACCAGAAGGGGCGAGGTATGGCTACACCTTC
J gene: TRBJ1-1; clone size: .; V gene: TRBV6-4; D gene: .; CDR3 protein: CASSAAINTEAFF; CDR3 DNA: TGTGCCAGCAGTGCCGCTATCAACACTGAAGCTTTCTTT
J gene: TRBJ2-7; clone size: .; V gene: TRBV6-5; D gene: .; CDR3 protein: CASSPGLVRYEQYF; CDR3 DNA: TGTGCCAGCAGCCCGGGACTCGTCAGGTACGAGCAGTACTTC
J gene: TRBJ2-2; clone size: few; V gene: TRBV27; D gene: TRBD1; CDR3 protein: CASTTGTGTGELFF; CDR3 DNA: TGTGCCAGCACCACCGGGACAGGGACCGGGGAGCTGTTTTTT
J gene: TRBJ2-1; clone size: .; V gene: TRBV11-3; D gene: .; CDR3 protein: CASSPGAQRNEQFF; CDR3 DNA: TGTGCCAGCAGCCCCGGGGCCCAAAGGAATGAGCAGTTCTTC
J gene: TRBJ2-1; clone size: .; V gene: TRBV6-4; D gene: .; CDR3 protein: CASSDSRSPGGSYDEQFF; CDR3 DNA: TGTGCCAGCAGTGACTCGCGATCACCCGGGGGTTCTTACGATGAGCAGTTCTTC
J gene: TRBJ2-4; clone size: few; V gene: TRBV6-5; D gene: .; CDR3 protein: CASSLPGAAHQYF; CDR3 DNA: TGTGCCAGCAGTTTGCCCGGGGCCGCCCATCAGTACTTC
J gene: TRBJ2-3; clone size: .; V gene: TRBV24-1; D gene: TRBD1; CDR3 protein: CATSDSSGTGRTDTQYF; CDR3 DNA: TGTGCCACCAGTGACTCTTCCGGGACAGGCCGCACAGATACGCAGTATTTT
J gene: TRBJ1-1; clone size: .; V gene: TRBV29-1; D gene: .; CDR3 protein: CSGTENTEAFF; CDR3 DNA: TGCAGCGGTACAGAGAACACTGAAGCTTTCTTT
J gene: TRBJ1-4; clone size: .; V gene: TRBV12-3/TRBV12-4; D gene: .; CDR3 protein: CASQGSTNEKLFF; CDR3 DNA: TGTGCCAGCCAGGGTTCAACTAATGAAAAACTGTTTTTT
J gene: TRBJ2-3; clone size: .; V gene: TRBV7-8; D gene: .; CDR3 protein: CASTRGRLRTDTQYF; CDR3 DNA: TGTGCCAGCACCAGGGGACGGTTACGTACAGATACGCAGTATTTT
J gene: TRBJ2-1; clone size: once; V gene: TRBV9; D gene: .; CDR3 protein: CASSPREKTYNEQFF; CDR3 DNA: TGTGCCAGCAGCCCACGGGAGAAGACCTACAATGAGCAGTTCTTC
J gene: TRBJ1-1; clone size: .; V gene: TRBV18; D gene: TRBD1; CDR3 protein: CASSPRDRGPSTEAFF; CDR3 DNA: TGTGCCAGCTCACCACGGGACAGGGGGCCGAGCACTGAAGCTTTCTTT
J gene: TRBJ1-5; clone size: once; V gene: TRBV16; D gene: .; CDR3 protein: CASSQSVGVKGNQPQHF; CDR3 DNA: TGTGCCAGCAGCCAATCTGTTGGGGTAAAGGGCAATCAGCCCCAGCATTTT
J gene: TRBJ1-4; clone size: .; V gene: TRBV10-1; D gene: .; CDR3 protein: CASSGGATNEKLFF; CDR3 DNA: TGCGCCAGCTCTGGGGGAGCAACTAATGAAAAACTGTTTTTT
J gene: TRBJ1-5; clone size: .; V gene: TRBV28; D gene: TRBD1; CDR3 protein: CASSFDRWGDSISNQPQHF; CDR3 DNA: TGTGCCAGCAGTTTTGACAGGTGGGGGGACAGTATTAGCAATCAGCCCCAGCATTTT
J gene: TRBJ1-1; clone size: .; V gene: TRBV6-2/TRBV6-3; D gene: .; CDR3 protein: CASSFDTEAFF; CDR3 DNA: TGTGCCAGCAGTTTCGACACTGAAGCTTTCTTT
J gene: TRBJ1-1; clone size: .; V gene: TRBV27; D gene: .; CDR3 protein: CASSLISVRGPTEAFF; CDR3 DNA: TGTGCCAGCAGTTTAATCTCGGTCCGGGGGCCCACTGAAGCTTTCTTT
J gene: TRBJ1-5; clone size: few; V gene: TRBV6-5; D gene: .; CDR3 protein: CASRYDGNQPQHF; CDR3 DNA: TGTGCCAGCAGGTATGATGGCAATCAGCCCCAGCATTTT
J gene: TRBJ1-5; clone size: .; V gene: TRBV18; D gene: .; CDR3 protein: CASSPGRTTRGNQPQHF; CDR3 DNA: TGTGCCAGCTCACCAGGTCGGACGACCCGGGGCAATCAGCCCCAGCATTTT
J gene: TRBJ2-3; clone size: .; V gene: TRBV10-1; D gene: .; CDR3 protein: CASSEGGGTDTQYF; CDR3 DNA: TGCGCCAGCAGTGAGGGAGGAGGGACAGATACGCAGTATTTT
J gene: TRBJ1-4; clone size: .; V gene: TRBV7-2; D gene: .; CDR3 protein: CASSSDKGNEKLFF; CDR3 DNA: TGTGCCAGCAGCTCGGACAAGGGGAATGAAAAACTGTTTTTT
J gene: TRBJ1-2; clone size: .; V gene: TRBV6-5; D gene: TRBD1; CDR3 protein: CATMRQGSYGYTF; CDR3 DNA: TGTGCCACCATGAGACAGGGCTCCTATGGCTACACCTTC
J gene: TRBJ1-4; clone size: .; V gene: TRBV9; D gene: TRBD1; CDR3 protein: CASSPLPPGQGSLSSNEKLFF; CDR3 DNA: TGTGCCAGCAGCCCCCTTCCCCCGGGACAGGGGTCCCTTTCCTCTAATGAAAAACTGTTTTTT
J gene: TRBJ2-1; clone size: .; V gene: TRBV6-2/TRBV6-3; D gene: TRBD2; CDR3 protein: CASSYTGLAGGPSSYNEQFF; CDR3 DNA: TGTGCCAGCAGTTACACCGGACTAGCGGGAGGGCCGAGCTCCTACAATGAGCAGTTCTTC
J gene: TRBJ1-2; clone size: .; V gene: TRBV4-2; D gene: .; CDR3 protein: CASSQTQAAYGYTF; CDR3 DNA: TGTGCCAGCAGCCAAACCCAGGCCGCTTATGGCTACACCTTC
J gene: TRBJ1-5; clone size: few; V gene: TRBV24-1; D gene: .; CDR3 protein: CATSDPGGNQPQHF; CDR3 DNA: TGTGCCACCAGTGACCCCGGGGGCAATCAGCCCCAGCATTTT
J gene: TRBJ1-4; clone size: .; V gene: TRBV29-1; D gene: .; CDR3 protein: CSVDEGVGEKLFF; CDR3 DNA: TGCAGCGTTGATGAGGGGGTGGGTGAAAAACTGTTTTTT
J gene: TRBJ1-2; clone size: .; V gene: TRBV6-5; D gene: .; CDR3 protein: CASSYGKRGTLESYTF; CDR3 DNA: TGTGCCAGCAGTTACGGGAAGAGGGGGACACTGGAGAGCTACACCTTC
J gene: TRBJ2-3; clone size: .; V gene: TRBV9; D gene: TRBD1; CDR3 protein: CASSVGTGTDTQYF; CDR3 DNA: TGTGCCAGCAGCGTAGGGACAGGTACAGATACGCAGTATTTT
J gene: TRBJ2-1; clone size: .; V gene: TRBV24-1; D gene: .; CDR3 protein: CATSDPLGIEQFF; CDR3 DNA: TGTGCCACCAGTGATCCACTAGGGATTGAGCAGTTCTTC
J gene: TRBJ1-4; clone size: .; V gene: TRBV4-3; D gene: .; CDR3 protein: CASSLGTGNEKLFF; CDR3 DNA: TGCGCCAGCAGCCTCGGGACGGGGAATGAAAAACTGTTTTTT
J gene: TRBJ1-3; clone size: once; V gene: TRBV5-4; D gene: .; CDR3 protein: CASSPGASGGNTIYF; CDR3 DNA: TGTGCCAGCAGCCCCGGTGCAAGTGGAGGGAACACCATATATTTT
J gene: TRBJ2-1; clone size: .; V gene: TRBV9; D gene: TRBD2; CDR3 protein: CASSVGTSGSHNEQFF; CDR3 DNA: TGTGCCAGCAGCGTAGGGACTAGCGGGAGCCACAATGAGCAGTTCTTC
J gene: TRBJ2-7; clone size: .; V gene: TRBV21-1; D gene: .; CDR3 protein: CASRGRENDHEQYF; CDR3 DNA: TGTGCCAGCAGAGGGCGGGAGAATGACCACGAGCAGTACTTC
J gene: TRBJ1-1; clone size: .; V gene: TRBV11-2; D gene: TRBD1; CDR3 protein: CASSKDRGLDEAFF; CDR3 DNA: TGTGCCAGCAGCAAGGACAGGGGGCTTGATGAAGCTTTCTTT
J gene: TRBJ1-6; clone size: .; V gene: TRBV27; D gene: .; CDR3 protein: CASSSGDSPLHF; CDR3 DNA: TGTGCCAGCAGTTCCGGGGATTCACCCCTCCACTTT
J gene: TRBJ1-5; clone size: .; V gene: TRBV7-2; D gene: TRBD1; CDR3 protein: CASAGGTGATQPQHF; CDR3 DNA: TGTGCCAGCGCGGGGGGGACAGGGGCTACTCAGCCCCAGCATTTT
J gene: TRBJ1-6; clone size: .; V gene: TRBV19; D gene: TRBD1; CDR3 protein: CASSGQGDSPLHF; CDR3 DNA: TGTGCCAGTAGTGGTCAGGGGGATTCACCCCTCCACTTT
J gene: TRBJ2-1; clone size: .; V gene: TRBV10-3; D gene: TRBD1; CDR3 protein: CATGGQGFNNEQFF; CDR3 DNA: TGTGCCACTGGGGGACAGGGATTTAACAATGAGCAGTTCTTC
J gene: TRBJ2-1; clone size: .; V gene: TRBV7-2; D gene: TRBD2; CDR3 protein: CASSLDRLAGRVVFF; CDR3 DNA: TGTGCCAGCAGCTTAGACCGACTAGCGGGACGGGTGGTGTTCTTC
J gene: TRBJ2-5; clone size: .; V gene: TRBV19; D gene: TRBD2; CDR3 protein: CASSGRGAGGLETQYF; CDR3 DNA: TGTGCCAGTAGTGGCCGCGGAGCGGGGGGCCTTGAGACCCAGTACTTC
J gene: TRBJ2-7; clone size: .; V gene: TRBV6-5; D gene: TRBD1; CDR3 protein: CASSYSRQGAYEQYF; CDR3 DNA: TGTGCCAGCAGTTACTCCCGACAGGGGGCTTACGAGCAGTACTTC
J gene: TRBJ2-5; clone size: .; V gene: TRBV5-1; D gene: TRBD2; CDR3 protein: CASRPSGGAETQYF; CDR3 DNA: TGCGCCAGCAGACCTAGCGGGGGGGCGGAGACCCAGTACTTC
J gene: TRBJ1-2; clone size: .; V gene: TRBV19; D gene: TRBD1; CDR3 protein: CASSSDRVGYTF; CDR3 DNA: TGTGCCAGTAGTTCGGACAGGGTTGGCTACACCTTC
J gene: TRBJ1-5; clone size: once; V gene: TRBV19; D gene: TRBD1; CDR3 protein: CASSGTGGSWQNQPQHF; CDR3 DNA: TGTGCCAGTAGTGGGACAGGGGGCTCTTGGCAGAATCAGCCCCAGCATTTT